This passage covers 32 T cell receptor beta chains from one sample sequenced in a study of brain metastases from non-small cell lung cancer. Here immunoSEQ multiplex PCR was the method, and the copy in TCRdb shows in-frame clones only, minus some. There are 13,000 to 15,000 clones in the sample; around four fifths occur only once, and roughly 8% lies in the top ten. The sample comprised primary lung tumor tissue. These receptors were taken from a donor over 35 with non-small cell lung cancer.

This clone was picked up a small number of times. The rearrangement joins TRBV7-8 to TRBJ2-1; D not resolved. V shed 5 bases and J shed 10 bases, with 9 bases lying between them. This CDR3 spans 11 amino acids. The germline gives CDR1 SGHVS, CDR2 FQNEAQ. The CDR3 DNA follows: TGTGCCAGCAGCCCGACGTTAGAGCAGTTCTTC. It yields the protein CASSPTLEQFF.

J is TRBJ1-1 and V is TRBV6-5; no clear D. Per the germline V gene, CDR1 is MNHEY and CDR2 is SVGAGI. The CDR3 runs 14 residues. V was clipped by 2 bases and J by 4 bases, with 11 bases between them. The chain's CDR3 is CASSYNPLGTEAFF. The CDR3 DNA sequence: TGTGCCAGCAGTTACAACCCTTTGGGCACTGAAGCTTTCTTT.

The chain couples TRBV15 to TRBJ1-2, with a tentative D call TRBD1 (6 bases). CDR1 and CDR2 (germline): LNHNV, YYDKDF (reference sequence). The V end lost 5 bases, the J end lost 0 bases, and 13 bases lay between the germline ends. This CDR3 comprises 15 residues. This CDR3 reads CATSDLAGANYGYTF. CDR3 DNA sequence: TGTGCCACCAGCGATTTGGCAGGGGCTAACTATGGCTACACCTTC.

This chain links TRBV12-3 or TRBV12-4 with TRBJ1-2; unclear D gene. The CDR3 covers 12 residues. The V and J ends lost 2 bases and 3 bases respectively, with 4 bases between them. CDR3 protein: CASSLMDYGYTF. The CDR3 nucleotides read TGTGCCAGCAGTTTAATGGACTATGGCTACACCTTC.

CDR3 in amino acids: CASSLEGGENQPQHF. DNA for the CDR3: TGTGCCAGCAGCTTAGAGGGAGGGGAAAATCAGCCCCAGCATTTT. This chain uses TRBV7-2 with TRBJ1-5, with D tentatively TRBD1 (5 bases). This CDR3 has 15 amino acids. V was clipped by 1 base and J by 4 bases, with 11 bases between them. Looked up from germline, CDR1 is SGHTA and CDR2 is FQGNSA.

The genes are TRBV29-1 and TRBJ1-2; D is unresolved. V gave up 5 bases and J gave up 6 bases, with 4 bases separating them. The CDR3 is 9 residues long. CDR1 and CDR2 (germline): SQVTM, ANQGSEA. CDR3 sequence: CSVNNGYTF. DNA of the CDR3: TGCAGCGTTAATAATGGCTACACCTTC.

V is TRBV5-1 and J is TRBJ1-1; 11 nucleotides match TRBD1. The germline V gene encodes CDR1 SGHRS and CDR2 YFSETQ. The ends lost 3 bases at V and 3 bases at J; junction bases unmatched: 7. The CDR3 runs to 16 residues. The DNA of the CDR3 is TGCGCCAGCAGCTCCTCGGGACAGGGGGAAGACACTGAAGCTTTCTTT. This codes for CASSSSGQGEDTEAFF. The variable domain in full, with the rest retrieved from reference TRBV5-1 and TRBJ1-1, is KAGVTQTPRYLIKTRGQQVTLSCSPISGHRSVSWYQQTPGQGLQFLFEYFSETQRNKGNFPGRFSGRQFSNSRSEMNVSTLELGDSALYLCASSSSGQGEDTEAFFGQGTRLTVV.

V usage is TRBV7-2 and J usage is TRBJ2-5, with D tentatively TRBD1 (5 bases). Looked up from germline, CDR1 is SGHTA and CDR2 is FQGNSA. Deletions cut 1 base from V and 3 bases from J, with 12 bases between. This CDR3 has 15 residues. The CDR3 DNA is TGTGCCAGCAGCTTAGTTGGGGCCACTGAAGAGACCCAGTACTTC. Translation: CASSLVGATEETQYF. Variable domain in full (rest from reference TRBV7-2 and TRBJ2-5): GAGVSQSPSNKVTEKGKDVELRCDPISGHTALYWYRQSLGQGLEFLIYFQGNSAPDKSGLPSDRFSAERTGGSVSTLTIQRTQQEDSAVYLCASSLVGATEETQYFGPGTRLLVL.

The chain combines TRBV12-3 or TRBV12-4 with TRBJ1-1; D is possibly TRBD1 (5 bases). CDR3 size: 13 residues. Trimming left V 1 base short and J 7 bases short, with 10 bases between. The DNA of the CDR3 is TGTGCCAGCAGTTTAGTCTCGGGGGTTGAAGCTTTCTTT. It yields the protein CASSLVSGVEAFF.

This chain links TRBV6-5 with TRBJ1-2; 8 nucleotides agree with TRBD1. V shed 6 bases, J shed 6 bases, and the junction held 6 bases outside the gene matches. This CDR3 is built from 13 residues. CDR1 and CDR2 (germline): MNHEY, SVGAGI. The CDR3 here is CASRAGGRNGYTF. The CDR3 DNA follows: TGTGCCAGCAGGGCAGGGGGCCGGAATGGCTACACCTTC.

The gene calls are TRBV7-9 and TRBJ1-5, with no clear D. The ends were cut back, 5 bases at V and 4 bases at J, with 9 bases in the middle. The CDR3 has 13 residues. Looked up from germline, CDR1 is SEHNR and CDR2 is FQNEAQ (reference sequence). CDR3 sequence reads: CASSLGLNQPQHF. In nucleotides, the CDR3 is TGTGCCAGCAGCCTTGGACTGAATCAGCCCCAGCATTTT.

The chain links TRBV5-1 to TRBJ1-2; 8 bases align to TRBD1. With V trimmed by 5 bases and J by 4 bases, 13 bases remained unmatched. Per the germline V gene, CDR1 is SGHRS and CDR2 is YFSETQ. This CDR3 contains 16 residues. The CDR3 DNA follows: TGCGCCAGCAGTCAGGGGCCCGAACAGGGGGGCTATGGCTACACCTTC. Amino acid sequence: CASSQGPEQGGYGYTF.

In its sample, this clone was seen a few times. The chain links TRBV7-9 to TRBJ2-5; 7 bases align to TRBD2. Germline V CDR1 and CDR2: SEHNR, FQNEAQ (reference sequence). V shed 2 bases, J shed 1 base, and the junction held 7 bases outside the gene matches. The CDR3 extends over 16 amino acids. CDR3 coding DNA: TGTGCCAGCAGCTTACTCTCCTCGGGGGGCCAAGAGACCCAGTACTTC. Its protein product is CASSLLSSGGQETQYF.

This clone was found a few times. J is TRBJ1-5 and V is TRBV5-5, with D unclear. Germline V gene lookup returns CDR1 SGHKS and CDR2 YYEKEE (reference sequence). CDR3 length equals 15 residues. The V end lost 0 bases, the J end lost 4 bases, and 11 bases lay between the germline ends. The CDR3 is CASSLEGSGNQPQHF. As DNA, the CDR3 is TGTGCCAGCAGCTTGGAAGGCTCGGGAAATCAGCCCCAGCATTTT.

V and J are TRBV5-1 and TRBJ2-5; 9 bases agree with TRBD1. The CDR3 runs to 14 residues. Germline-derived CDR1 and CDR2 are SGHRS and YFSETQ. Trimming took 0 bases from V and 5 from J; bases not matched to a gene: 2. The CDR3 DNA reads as TGCGCCAGCAGCTTGGGGACAGGGGCGGAGACCCAGTACTTC. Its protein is CASSLGTGAETQYF.

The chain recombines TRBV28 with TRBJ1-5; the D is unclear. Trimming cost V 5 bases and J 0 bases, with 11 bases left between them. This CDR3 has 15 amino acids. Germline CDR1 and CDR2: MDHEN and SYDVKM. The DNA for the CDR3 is TGTGCCAGCAGTGGCAGACACCTTAGCAATCAGCCCCAGCATTTT. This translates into CASSGRHLSNQPQHF. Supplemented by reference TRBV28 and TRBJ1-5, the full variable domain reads DVKVTQSSRYLVKRTGEKVFLECVQDMDHENMFWYRQDPGLGLRLIYFSYDVKMKEKGDIPEGYSVSREKKERFSLILESASTNQTSMYLCASSGRHLSNQPQHFGDGTRLSIL.

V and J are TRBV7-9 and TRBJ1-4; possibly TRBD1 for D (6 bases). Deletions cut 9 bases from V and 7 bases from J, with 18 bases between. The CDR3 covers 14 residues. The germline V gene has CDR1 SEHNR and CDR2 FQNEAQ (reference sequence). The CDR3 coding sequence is TGTGCCAGTGCAGGGGCCCGGTTTGGTGAAAAACTGTTTTTT. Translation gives CASAGARFGEKLFF.

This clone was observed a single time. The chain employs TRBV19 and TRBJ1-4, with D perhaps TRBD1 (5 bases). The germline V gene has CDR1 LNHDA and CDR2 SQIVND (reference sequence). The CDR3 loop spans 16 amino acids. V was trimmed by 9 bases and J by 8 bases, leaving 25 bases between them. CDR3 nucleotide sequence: TGTGCCAGCTTTCCAGTTTGGACACGGGATGGAGAAAAACTGTTTTTT. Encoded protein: CASFPVWTRDGEKLFF.

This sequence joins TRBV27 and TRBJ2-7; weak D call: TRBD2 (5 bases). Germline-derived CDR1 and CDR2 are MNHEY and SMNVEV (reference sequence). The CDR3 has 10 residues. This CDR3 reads CATGAYEQYF. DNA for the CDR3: TGTGCAACCGGGGCCTACGAGCAGTACTTC.

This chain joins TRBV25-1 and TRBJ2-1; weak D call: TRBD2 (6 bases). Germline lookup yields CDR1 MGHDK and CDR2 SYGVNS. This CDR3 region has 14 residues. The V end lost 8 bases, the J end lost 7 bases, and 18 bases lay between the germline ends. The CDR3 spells CASAAGRGGNEQFF. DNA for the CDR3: TGTGCCAGCGCCGCAGGACGGGGAGGAAATGAGCAGTTCTTC.

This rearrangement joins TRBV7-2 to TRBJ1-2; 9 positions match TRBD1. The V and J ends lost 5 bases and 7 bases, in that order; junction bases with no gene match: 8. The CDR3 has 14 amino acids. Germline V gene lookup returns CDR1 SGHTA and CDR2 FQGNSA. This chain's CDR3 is CASSPRQGGFGYTF. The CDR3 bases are TGTGCCAGCAGCCCTCGACAGGGGGGCTTTGGCTACACCTTC.

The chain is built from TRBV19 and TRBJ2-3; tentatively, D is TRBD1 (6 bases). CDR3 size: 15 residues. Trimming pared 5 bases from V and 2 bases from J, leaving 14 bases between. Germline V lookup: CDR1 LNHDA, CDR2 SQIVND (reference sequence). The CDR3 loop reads CASSSSTGITDTQYF. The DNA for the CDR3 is TGTGCCAGTAGTTCGTCGACAGGAATCACAGATACGCAGTATTTT.

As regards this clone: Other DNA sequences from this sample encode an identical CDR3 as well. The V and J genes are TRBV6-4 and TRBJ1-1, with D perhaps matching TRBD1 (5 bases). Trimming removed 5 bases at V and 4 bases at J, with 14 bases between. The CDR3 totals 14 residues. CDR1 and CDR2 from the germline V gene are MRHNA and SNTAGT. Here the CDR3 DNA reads TGTGCCAGCAGTCCCGGGGGGGTTTCCACTGAAGCTTTCTTT. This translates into CASSPGGVSTEAFF.

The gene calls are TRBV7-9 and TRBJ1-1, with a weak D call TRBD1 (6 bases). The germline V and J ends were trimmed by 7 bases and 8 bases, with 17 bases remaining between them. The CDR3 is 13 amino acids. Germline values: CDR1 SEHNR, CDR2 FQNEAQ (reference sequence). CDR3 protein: CASTPGGAKEAFF. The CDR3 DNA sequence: TGTGCCAGCACCCCCGGGGGGGCGAAGGAAGCTTTCTTT. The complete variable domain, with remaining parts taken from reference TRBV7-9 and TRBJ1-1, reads DTGVSQNPRHKITKRGQNVTFRCDPISEHNRLYWYRQTLGQGPEFLTYFQNEAQLEKSRLLSDRFSAERPKGSFSTLEIQRTEQGDSAMYLCASTPGGAKEAFFGQGTRLTVV.

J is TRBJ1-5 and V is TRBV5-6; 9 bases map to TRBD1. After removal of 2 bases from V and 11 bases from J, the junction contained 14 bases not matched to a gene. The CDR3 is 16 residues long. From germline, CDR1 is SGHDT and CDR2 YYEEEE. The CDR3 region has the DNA TGTGCCAGCAGCTTCGGACCAAGGACAGGGGAGGGAACCCAGCATTTT. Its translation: CASSFGPRTGEGTQHF.

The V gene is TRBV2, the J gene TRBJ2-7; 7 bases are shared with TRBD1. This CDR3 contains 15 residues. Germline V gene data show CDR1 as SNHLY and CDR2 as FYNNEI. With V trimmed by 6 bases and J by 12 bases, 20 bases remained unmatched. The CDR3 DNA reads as TGTGCCAGCAGGACAGAGGTAGGACAGGCCAACAGGCCGTACTTC. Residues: CASRTEVGQANRPYF.

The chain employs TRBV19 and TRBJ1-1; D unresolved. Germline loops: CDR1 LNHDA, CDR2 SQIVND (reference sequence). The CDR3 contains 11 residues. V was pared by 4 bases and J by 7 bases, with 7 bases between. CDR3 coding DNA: TGTGCCAGTAGTAAGACCTATGAAGCTTTCTTT. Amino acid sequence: CASSKTYEAFF.

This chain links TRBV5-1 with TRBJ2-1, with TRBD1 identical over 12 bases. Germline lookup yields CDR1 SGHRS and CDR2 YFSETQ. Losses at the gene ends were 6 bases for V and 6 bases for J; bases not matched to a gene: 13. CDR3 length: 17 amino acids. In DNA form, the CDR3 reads TGCGCCAGCACCAGTGAGGTGGGACAGGGGGCGGTCAATGAGCAGTTCTTC. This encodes CASTSEVGQGAVNEQFF.

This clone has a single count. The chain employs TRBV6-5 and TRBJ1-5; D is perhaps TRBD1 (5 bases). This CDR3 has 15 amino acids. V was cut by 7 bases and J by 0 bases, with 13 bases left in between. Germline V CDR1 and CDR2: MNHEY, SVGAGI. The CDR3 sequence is CASTWSGDSNQPQHF. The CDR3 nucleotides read TGTGCCAGCACTTGGTCGGGGGATAGCAATCAGCCCCAGCATTTT.

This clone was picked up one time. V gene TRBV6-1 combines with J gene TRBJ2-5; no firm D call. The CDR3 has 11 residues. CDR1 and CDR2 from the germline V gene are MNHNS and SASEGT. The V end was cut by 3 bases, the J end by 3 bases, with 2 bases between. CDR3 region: CASSEEETQYF. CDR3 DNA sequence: TGTGCCAGCAGTGAGGAAGAGACCCAGTACTTC.

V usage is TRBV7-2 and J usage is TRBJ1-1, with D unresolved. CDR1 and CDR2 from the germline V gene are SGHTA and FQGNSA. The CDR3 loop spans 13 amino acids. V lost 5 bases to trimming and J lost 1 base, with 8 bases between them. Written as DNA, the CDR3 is TGTGCCAGCAGCGACCGGGAGAACACTGAAGCTTTCTTT. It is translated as CASSDRENTEAFF.

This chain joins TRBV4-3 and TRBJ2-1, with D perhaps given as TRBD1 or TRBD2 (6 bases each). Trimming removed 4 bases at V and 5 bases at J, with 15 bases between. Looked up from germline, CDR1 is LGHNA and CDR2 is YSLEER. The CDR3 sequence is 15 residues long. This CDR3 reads CASSPGRGTNNEQFF. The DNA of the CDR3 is TGCGCCAGCAGCCCGGGGCGCGGGACAAACAATGAGCAGTTCTTC.